These 21 T cell receptor beta chains share one sample of origin, sequenced in a study of blood T cells in healthy people across ages. Combining a sample-barcoded 5' primer with a J-beta primer mix, a second PCR ran for roughly 7 to 11 cycles. TCRdb redid the calling of the 5' RACE reads with MiXCR, one entry per CDR3 protein. The table includes about 670,000 distinct CDR3 sequences, 45% to 60% detected once. The sample was blood. Source of these receptors: a woman older than 75 in good health.

The genes are TRBV4-3 and TRBJ2-3; D uncertain. From germline, CDR1 is LGHNA and CDR2 YSLEER. The CDR3 covers 15 residues. Between the trimmed V and J ends, which lost 1 base and 4 bases, there was a span of 12 bases. The CDR3 protein is CASSQVGKRPDTQYF. CDR3 in DNA: TGCGCCAGCAGCCAAGTGGGTAAACGCCCAGATACGCAGTATTTT.

The sample holds many counts of this clonotype. The chain has TRBV20-1 and TRBJ2-1; D is perhaps TRBD1 or TRBD2 (5 bases each). Between the trimmed V and J ends, which lost 5 bases and 9 bases, there was a span of 17 bases. This CDR3 contains 13 residues. Germline CDR1 is DFQATT and CDR2 is SNEGSKA (reference sequence). CDR3 region: CSAGTLHGVEQFF. The CDR3 bases are TGCAGTGCTGGGACCCTCCATGGGGTTGAGCAGTTCTTC.

This clonotype was detected once. V is TRBV6-6 and J is TRBJ2-4; weak D call: TRBD1 (6 bases). Germline V CDR1 and CDR2: MNHNY, SVGAGI (reference sequence). Trimming removed 7 bases at V and 3 bases at J, with 16 bases between. The CDR3 consists of 15 residues. CDR3 DNA: TGTGCCAGCACCTCACGTGGGACAAGCAAAAACATTCAGTACTTC. It is translated as CASTSRGTSKNIQYF.

The chain combines TRBV4-2 with TRBJ2-5, with a tentative D call TRBD2 (5 bases). The CDR3 spans 15 residues. CDR1 LGHNA and CDR2 YNFKEQ come from the germline V gene. Trimming left V 0 bases short and J 5 bases short, with 13 bases between. The CDR3 sequence is CASSQESRDSETQYF. In DNA, the CDR3 is TGTGCCAGCAGCCAAGAATCACGGGATAGCGAGACCCAGTACTTC.

This sequence joins TRBV5-6 and TRBJ2-3, with 8 bases that match TRBD2. Trimming cost V 8 bases and J 3 bases; bases outside gene matches: 8. From germline, CDR1 is SGHDT and CDR2 YYEEEE. The CDR3 runs 14 residues. CDR3 DNA sequence: TGTGCCAGGGCGGGACTAGTAGTGACAGATACGCAGTATTTT. As protein: CARAGLVVTDTQYF.

A remark on this clonotype: A read error is possible here, since a much larger clone lies one base away. The chain joins TRBV5-1 to TRBJ2-7; TRBD1 or TRBD2 may be the D gene (5 bases each). The CDR3 covers 14 residues. Per the germline V gene, CDR1 is SGHRS and CDR2 is YFSETQ. V was shortened by 4 bases and J by 6 bases, with 17 bases between the two germline ends. CDR3: CASSDEGSTAEQYF. In DNA, the CDR3 is TGCGCCAGCAGCGATGAGGGGAGTACAGCCGAGCAGTACTTC.

V and J are TRBV12-3 or TRBV12-4 and TRBJ2-5; D is possibly TRBD1 (6 bases). There are 11 residues in the CDR3. The V end was cut by 3 bases, the J end by 10 bases, with 9 bases between. The CDR3 DNA is TGTGCCAGCAGTTTGCGACAGGTCCAGTACTTC. This gives the protein CASSLRQVQYF.

This chain connects TRBV14 to TRBJ2-1; TRBD2 matches 8 bases. The last part of the DNA fits TRBJ2-7 better; the J call may be wrong. This CDR3 contains 15 residues. In germline, CDR1 is SGHDN, CDR2 FVKESK. The CDR3 region has the DNA TGTGCCAGCAGGGAAGCGGGGGCCCCTTTCAAGGAGCAGTACTTC. Translated: CASREAGAPFKEQYF.

This chain uses TRBV10-3 with TRBJ2-1; 9 positions match TRBD2. This CDR3 contains 13 residues. Trimming cost V 7 bases and J 7 bases; bases outside gene matches: 5. CDR1 is ENHRY and CDR2 is SYGVKD in the germline V gene. The CDR3 spells CAITASGENEQFF. The CDR3 DNA sequence: TGTGCCATCACGGCTAGCGGGGAGAATGAGCAGTTCTTC.

The count of this clonotype is one. The chain uses TRBV14 and TRBJ1-1; D remains unclear. This CDR3 region has 14 residues. Germline CDR1 is SGHDN and CDR2 is FVKESK. Trimming took off 4 bases at V and 3 bases at J, with 12 bases between the two ends. The CDR3 region has the DNA TGTGCCAGCAGCCTAAGGGCCTGGGACACTGAAGCTTTCTTT. As protein: CASSLRAWDTEAFF.

The sample holds a few counts of this clonotype. This chain connects TRBV12-3 or TRBV12-4 to TRBJ2-2; 9 positions match TRBD2. This CDR3 is 15 amino acids long. J lost 8 bases, V lost 5 bases, and 9 bases had no gene match. CDR3 nucleotides: TGTGCCAGCAGTCCCCCTAGCGGGACGGGAGGGGAGCTGTTTTTT. Translated: CASSPPSGTGGELFF.

The chain employs TRBV6-5 and TRBJ2-2, with D uncertain. Per germline, CDR1 MNHEY and CDR2 SVGAGI. The CDR3 extends over 13 amino acids. Trimming cost V 0 bases and J 6 bases, with 5 bases left between them. The CDR3 here is CASSYSAPGELFF. The CDR3 DNA sequence: TGTGCCAGCAGTTACTCGGCGCCCGGGGAGCTGTTTTTT.

This clonotype was observed many times. The chain links TRBV20-1 to TRBJ2-1; D is unresolved. The CDR3 spans 15 residues. Germline values: CDR1 DFQATT, CDR2 SNEGSKA (reference sequence). V lost 0 bases, J lost 0 bases, and 9 bases lay in between. The CDR3 coding sequence is TGCAGTGCTAGAGATGAGGCGTTCTCCTACAATGAGCAGTTCTTC. It specifies CSARDEAFSYNEQFF.

This clonotype has only a few counts. This chain connects TRBV6-6 to TRBJ1-6; D perhaps matches TRBD1 (6 bases). Trimming removed 6 bases from V and 6 bases from J, with 21 bases in between. CDR1 is MNHNY and CDR2 is SVGAGI in the germline V gene (reference sequence). This CDR3 is 17 amino acids long. The DNA for the CDR3 is TGTGCCAGCAGGGCAATACAGGGTTATCTCTCTAATTCACCCCTCCACTTT. Translation: CASRAIQGYLSNSPLHF.

The gene calls are TRBV29-1 and TRBJ1-2, with D uncertain. Deletions cut 2 bases from V and 9 bases from J, with 16 bases between. CDR3 length: 13 amino acids. Per the germline V gene, CDR1 is SQVTM and CDR2 is ANQGSEA. The CDR3 sequence is CSVERGPASSYTF. In DNA, the CDR3 is TGCAGCGTTGAAAGAGGCCCAGCTTCGAGCTACACCTTC.

Only a few counts were recorded for this clonotype. The chain recombines TRBV20-1 with TRBJ2-7; 9 bases map to TRBD1. CDR3 length: 14 amino acids. CDR1 and CDR2 from the germline V gene are DFQATT and SNEGSKA (reference sequence). Trimming cost V 3 bases and J 0 bases; bases outside gene matches: 3. The CDR3 loop reads CSARTGGSSYEQYF. CDR3 DNA sequence: TGCAGTGCTAGGACAGGGGGGAGCTCCTACGAGCAGTACTTC.

CDR3: CASSQRQGFRPYQETQYF. The CDR3 DNA reads as TGTGCCAGCAGCCAAAGACAGGGTTTCCGCCCGTACCAAGAGACCCAGTACTTC. The gene calls are TRBV14 and TRBJ2-5; 7 nucleotides match TRBD1. CDR3 length: 18 residues. V lost 2 bases to trimming and J lost 0 bases; unmatched junction nucleotides: 12. Germline assignment: CDR1 SGHDN and CDR2 FVKESK.

The chain is built from TRBV9 and TRBJ2-7, with D uncertain. Between the trimmed V and J ends, which lost 0 bases and 7 bases, there was a span of 14 bases. The CDR3 is 14 residues long. Germline CDR1 reads SGDLS; CDR2 reads YYNGEE. The chain's CDR3 is CASSVDVGEREQYF. CDR3 in DNA: TGTGCCAGCAGCGTAGATGTAGGAGAAAGGGAGCAGTACTTC.

This CDR3 is CASSRELAEQETQYF. DNA of the CDR3: TGTGCCAGCAGTCGGGAGCTAGCGGAACAAGAGACCCAGTACTTC. The chain recombines TRBV25-1 with TRBJ2-5; 7 nucleotides agree with TRBD2. The length of the CDR3 is 15 residues. Germline trimming cut 5 bases from V and 2 bases from J; bases unmatched to any gene: 8. Germline CDR1 is MGHDK and CDR2 is SYGVNS.

The chain combines TRBV28 with TRBJ2-2; D perhaps matches TRBD2 (6 bases). The germline V gene encodes CDR1 MDHEN and CDR2 SYDVKM. CDR3 length: 17 residues. Trimming pared 6 bases from V and 0 bases from J, leaving 17 bases between. The CDR3 loop is CASSRSGLFANTGELFF. CDR3 coding DNA: TGTGCCAGCAGCCGCTCGGGACTTTTCGCGAACACCGGGGAGCTGTTTTTT.

This clonotype was seen a handful of times. The genes are TRBV3-1 and TRBJ1-1; D unresolved. The V gene lost 1 base and the J gene lost 8 bases, with 11 bases spanning the gap. CDR1 is LGHDT and CDR2 is YNNKEL in the germline V gene (reference sequence). CDR3 size: 13 residues. The chain's CDR3 is CASSQGRISEAFF. The CDR3 bases are TGTGCCAGCAGCCAAGGCCGGATCTCGGAAGCTTTCTTT.